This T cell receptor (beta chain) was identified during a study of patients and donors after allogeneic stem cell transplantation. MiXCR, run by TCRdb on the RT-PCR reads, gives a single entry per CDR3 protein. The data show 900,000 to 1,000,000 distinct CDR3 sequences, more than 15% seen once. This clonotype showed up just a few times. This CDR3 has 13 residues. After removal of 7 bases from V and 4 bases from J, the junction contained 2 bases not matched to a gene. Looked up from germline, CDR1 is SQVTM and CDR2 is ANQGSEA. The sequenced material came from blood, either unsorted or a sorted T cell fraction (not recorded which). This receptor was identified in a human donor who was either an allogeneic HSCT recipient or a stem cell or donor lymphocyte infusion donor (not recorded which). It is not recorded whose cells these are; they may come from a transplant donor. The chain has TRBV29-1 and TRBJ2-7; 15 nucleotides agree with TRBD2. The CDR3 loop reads CSAGTSGRYEQYF. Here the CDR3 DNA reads TGCAGCGCCGGGACTAGCGGGAGGTACGAGCAGTACTTC.